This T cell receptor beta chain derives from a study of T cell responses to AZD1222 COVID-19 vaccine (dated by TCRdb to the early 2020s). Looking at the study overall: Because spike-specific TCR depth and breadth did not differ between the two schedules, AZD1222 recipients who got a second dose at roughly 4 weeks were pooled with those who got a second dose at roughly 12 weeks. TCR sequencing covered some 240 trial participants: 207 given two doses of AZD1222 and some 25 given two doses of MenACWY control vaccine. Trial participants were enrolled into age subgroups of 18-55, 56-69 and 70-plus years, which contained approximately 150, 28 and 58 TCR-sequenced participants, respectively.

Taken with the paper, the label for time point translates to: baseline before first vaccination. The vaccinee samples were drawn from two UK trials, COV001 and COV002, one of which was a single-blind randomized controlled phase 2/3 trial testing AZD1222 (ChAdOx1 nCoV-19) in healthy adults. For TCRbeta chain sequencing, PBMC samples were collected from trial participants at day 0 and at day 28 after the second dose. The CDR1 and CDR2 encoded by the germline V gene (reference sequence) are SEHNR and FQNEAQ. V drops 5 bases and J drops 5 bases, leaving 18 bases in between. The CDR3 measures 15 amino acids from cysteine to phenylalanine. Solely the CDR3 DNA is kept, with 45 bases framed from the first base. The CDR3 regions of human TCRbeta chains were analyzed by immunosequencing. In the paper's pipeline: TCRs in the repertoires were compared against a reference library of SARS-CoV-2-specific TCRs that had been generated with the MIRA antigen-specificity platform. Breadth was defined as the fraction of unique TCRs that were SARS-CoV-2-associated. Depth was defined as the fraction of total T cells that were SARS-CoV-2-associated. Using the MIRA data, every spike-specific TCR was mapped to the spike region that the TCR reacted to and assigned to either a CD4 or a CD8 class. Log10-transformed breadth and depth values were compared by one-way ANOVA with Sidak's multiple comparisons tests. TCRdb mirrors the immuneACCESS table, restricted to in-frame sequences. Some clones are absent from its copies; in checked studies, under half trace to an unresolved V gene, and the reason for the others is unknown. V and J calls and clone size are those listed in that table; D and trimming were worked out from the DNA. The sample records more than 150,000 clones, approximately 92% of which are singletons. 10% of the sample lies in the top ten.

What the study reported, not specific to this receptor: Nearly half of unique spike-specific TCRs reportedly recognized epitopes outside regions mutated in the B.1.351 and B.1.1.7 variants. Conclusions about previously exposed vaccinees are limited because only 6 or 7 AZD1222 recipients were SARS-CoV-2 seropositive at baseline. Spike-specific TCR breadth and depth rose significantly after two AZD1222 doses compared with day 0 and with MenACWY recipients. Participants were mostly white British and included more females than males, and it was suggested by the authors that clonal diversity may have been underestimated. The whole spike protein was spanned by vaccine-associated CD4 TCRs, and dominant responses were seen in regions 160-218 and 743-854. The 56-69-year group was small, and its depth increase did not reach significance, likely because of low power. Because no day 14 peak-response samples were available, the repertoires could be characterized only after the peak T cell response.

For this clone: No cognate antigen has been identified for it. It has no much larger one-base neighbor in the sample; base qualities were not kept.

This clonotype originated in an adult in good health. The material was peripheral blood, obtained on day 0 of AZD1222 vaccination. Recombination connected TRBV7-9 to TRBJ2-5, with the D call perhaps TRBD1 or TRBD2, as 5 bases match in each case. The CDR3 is CASSLPGPQGETQYF. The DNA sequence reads TGTGCCAGCAGCCTACCGGGACCCCAAGGGGAGACCCAGTACTTC.